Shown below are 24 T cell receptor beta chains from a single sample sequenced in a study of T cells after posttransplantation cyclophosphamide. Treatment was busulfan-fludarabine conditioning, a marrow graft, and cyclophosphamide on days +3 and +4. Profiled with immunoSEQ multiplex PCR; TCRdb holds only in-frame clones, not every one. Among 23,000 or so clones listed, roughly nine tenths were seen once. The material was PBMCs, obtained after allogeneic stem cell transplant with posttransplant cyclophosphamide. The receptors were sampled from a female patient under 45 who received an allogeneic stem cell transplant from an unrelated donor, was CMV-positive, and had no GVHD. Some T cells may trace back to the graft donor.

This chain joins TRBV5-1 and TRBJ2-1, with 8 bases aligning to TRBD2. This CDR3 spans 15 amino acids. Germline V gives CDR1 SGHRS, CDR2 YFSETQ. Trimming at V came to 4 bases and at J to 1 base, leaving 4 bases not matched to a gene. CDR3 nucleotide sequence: TGCGCCAGCAGCCCAACGGGGGGGTCCTACAATGAGCAGTTCTTC. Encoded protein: CASSPTGGSYNEQFF.

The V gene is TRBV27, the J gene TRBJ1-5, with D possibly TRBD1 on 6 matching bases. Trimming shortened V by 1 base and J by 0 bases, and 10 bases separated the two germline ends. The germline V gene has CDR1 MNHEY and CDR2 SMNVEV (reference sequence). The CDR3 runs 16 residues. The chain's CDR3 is CASSLYRAPSNQPQHF. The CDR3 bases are TGTGCCAGCAGTTTATACAGGGCCCCTAGCAATCAGCCCCAGCATTTT.

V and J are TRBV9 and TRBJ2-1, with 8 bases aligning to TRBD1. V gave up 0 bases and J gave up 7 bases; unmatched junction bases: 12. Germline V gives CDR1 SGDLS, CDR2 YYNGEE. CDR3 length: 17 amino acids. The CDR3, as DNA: TGTGCCAGCAGCGTAGATCCCCCGGGACAGGTCGAGAATGAGCAGTTCTTC. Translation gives CASSVDPPGQVENEQFF.

The CDR3 loop reads CASSSGVWDKNIQYF. The CDR3 DNA reads as TGTGCCAGCAGCTCCGGGGTATGGGACAAAAACATTCAGTACTTC. The V call is TRBV5-5, the J call TRBJ2-4, with a possible D match to TRBD2 (5 bases). The V gene lost 3 bases and the J gene lost 3 bases, with 13 bases spanning the gap. CDR1 SGHKS and CDR2 YYEKEE come from the germline V gene (reference sequence). The CDR3 has 15 residues.

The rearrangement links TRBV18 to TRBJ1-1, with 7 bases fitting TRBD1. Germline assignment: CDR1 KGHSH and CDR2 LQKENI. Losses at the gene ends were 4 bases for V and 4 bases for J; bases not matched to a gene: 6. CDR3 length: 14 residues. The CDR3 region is CASSLPAGGTEAFF. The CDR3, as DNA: TGTGCCAGCTCACTCCCGGCAGGGGGCACTGAAGCTTTCTTT.

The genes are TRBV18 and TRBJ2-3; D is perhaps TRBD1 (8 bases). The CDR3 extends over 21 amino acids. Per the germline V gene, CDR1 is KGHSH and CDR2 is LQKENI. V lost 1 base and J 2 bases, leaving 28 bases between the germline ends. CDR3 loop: CASSPLVQGANSGGPTDTQYF. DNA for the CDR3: TGTGCCAGCTCACCACTAGTGCAGGGGGCCAACTCCGGGGGGCCCACAGATACGCAGTATTTT.

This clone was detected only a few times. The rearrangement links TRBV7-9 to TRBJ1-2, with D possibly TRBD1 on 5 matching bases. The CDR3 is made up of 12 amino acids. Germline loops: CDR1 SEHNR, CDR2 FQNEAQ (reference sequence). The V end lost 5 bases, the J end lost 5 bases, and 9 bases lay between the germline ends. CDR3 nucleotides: TGTGCCAGCAGCACGGGGGATTATGGCTACACCTTC. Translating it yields CASSTGDYGYTF.

The CDR3 region is CASSIRQITDTQYF. The DNA of the CDR3 is TGTGCCAGCAGCATCCGACAGATCACAGATACGCAGTATTTT. This rearrangement joins TRBV9 to TRBJ2-3, with a weak D call TRBD1 (5 bases). The germline V and J ends were trimmed by 4 bases and 2 bases, with 11 bases remaining between them. From germline, CDR1 is SGDLS and CDR2 YYNGEE. The CDR3 contains 14 residues.

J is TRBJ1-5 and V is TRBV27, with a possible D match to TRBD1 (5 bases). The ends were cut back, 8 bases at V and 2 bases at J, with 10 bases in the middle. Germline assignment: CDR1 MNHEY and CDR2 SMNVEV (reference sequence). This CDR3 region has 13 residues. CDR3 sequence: CASGWGGNQPQHF. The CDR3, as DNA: TGTGCCAGCGGTTGGGGGGGCAATCAGCCCCAGCATTTT.

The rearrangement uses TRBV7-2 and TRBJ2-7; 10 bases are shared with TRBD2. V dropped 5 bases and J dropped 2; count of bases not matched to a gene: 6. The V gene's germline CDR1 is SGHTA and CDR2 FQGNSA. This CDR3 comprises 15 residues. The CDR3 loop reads CASSPMTSGPYEQYF. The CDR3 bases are TGTGCCAGCAGCCCTATGACTAGCGGGCCCTACGAGCAGTACTTC. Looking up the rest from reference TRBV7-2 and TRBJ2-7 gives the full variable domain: GAGVSQSPSNKVTEKGKDVELRCDPISGHTALYWYRQSLGQGLEFLIYFQGNSAPDKSGLPSDRFSAERTGGSVSTLTIQRTQQEDSAVYLCASSPMTSGPYEQYFGPGTRLTVT.

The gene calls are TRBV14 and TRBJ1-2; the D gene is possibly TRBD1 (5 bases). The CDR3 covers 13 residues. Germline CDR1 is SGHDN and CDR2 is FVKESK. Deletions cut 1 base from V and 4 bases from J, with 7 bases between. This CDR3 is CASSQGQPYGYTF. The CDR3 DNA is TGTGCCAGCAGCCAAGGACAGCCCTATGGCTACACCTTC.

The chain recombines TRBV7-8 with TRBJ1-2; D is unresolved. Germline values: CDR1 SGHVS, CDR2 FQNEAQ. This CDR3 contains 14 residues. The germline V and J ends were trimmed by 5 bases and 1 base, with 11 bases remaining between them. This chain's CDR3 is CASSASPDNYGYTF. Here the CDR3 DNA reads TGTGCCAGCAGCGCCAGTCCCGATAACTATGGCTACACCTTC.

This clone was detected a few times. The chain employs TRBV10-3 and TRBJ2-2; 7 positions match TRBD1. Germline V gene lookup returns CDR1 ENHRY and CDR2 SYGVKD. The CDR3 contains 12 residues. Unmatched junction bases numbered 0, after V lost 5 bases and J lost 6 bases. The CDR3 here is CAISTGAGELFF. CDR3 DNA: TGTGCCATCAGTACAGGGGCCGGGGAGCTGTTTTTT.

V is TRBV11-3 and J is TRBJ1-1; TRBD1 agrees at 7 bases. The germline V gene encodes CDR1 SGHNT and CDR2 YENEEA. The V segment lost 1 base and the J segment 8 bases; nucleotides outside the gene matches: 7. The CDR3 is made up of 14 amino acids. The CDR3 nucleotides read TGTGCCAGCAGCTTAGTAAACAGGGGTTTGGAAGCTTTCTTT. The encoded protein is CASSLVNRGLEAFF. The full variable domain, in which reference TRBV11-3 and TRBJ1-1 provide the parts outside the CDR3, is EAGVVQSPRYKIIEKKQPVAFWCNPISGHNTLYWYLQNLGQGPELLIRYENEEAVDDSQLPKDRFSAERLKGVDSTLKIQPAELGDSAVYLCASSLVNRGLEAFFGQGTRLTVV.

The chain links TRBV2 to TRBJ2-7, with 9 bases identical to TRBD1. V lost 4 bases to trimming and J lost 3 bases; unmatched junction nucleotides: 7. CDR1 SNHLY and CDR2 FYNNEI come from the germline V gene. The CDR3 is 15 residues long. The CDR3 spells CASSGAPDRGYEQYF. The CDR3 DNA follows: TGTGCCAGCAGTGGGGCCCCGGACAGGGGCTACGAGCAGTACTTC.

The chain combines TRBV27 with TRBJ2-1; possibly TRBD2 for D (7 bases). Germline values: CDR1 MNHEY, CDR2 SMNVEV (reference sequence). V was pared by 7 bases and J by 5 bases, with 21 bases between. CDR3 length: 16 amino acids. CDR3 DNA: TGTGCCAGCAATTGGGGGGCTAGCGGTCTCCACAATGAGCAGTTCTTC. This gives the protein CASNWGASGLHNEQFF.

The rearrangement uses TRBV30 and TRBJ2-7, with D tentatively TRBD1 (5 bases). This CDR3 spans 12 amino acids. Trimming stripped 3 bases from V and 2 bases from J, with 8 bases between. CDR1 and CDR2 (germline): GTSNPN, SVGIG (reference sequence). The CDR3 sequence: CAWSQGTYEQYF. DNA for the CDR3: TGTGCCTGGAGCCAGGGAACCTACGAGCAGTACTTC.

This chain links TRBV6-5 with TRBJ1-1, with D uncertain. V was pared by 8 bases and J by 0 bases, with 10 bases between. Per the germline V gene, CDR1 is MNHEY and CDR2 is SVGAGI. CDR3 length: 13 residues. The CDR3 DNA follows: TGTGCCAGCGGCGGGGTAATGAACACTGAAGCTTTCTTT. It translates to CASGGVMNTEAFF.

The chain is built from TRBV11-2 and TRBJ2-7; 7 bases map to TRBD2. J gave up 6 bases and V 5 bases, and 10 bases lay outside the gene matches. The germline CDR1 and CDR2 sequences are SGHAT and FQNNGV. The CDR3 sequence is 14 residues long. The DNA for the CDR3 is TGTGCCAGCAGCAAAGCGGGACTGGCACTCGAGCAGTACTTC. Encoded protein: CASSKAGLALEQYF.

The CDR3 region has the DNA TGCGCCAGCAGCTTGGGAGGGTCCGGGGAGCTGTTTTTT. Its translation is CASSLGGSGELFF. V and J are TRBV5-1 and TRBJ2-2; perhaps TRBD2 as D (5 bases). V was trimmed by 0 bases and J by 6 bases, leaving 6 bases between them. The CDR3 has 13 residues. Germline V gene sequence: CDR1 SGHRS, CDR2 YFSETQ.

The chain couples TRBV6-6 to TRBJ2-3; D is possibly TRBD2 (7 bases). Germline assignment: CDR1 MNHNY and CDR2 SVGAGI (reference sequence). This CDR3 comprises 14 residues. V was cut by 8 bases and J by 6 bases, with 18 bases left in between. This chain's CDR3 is CASEGGALTDTQYF. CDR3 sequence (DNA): TGTGCCAGCGAAGGGGGGGCATTGACTGATACGCAGTATTTT.

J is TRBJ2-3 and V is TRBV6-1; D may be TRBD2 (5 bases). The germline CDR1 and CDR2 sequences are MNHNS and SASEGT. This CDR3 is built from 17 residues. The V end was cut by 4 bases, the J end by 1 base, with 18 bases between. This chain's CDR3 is CASSVHSGSLGTDTQYF. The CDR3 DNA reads TGTGCCAGCAGTGTACACAGCGGATCCCTCGGCACAGATACGCAGTATTTT.

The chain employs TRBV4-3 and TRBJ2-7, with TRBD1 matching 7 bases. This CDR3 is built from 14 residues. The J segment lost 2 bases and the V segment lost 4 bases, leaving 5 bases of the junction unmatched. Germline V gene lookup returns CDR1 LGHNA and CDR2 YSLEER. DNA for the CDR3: TGCGCCAGCAGCCCCCGGACAGGAACCTACGAGCAGTACTTC. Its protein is CASSPRTGTYEQYF.

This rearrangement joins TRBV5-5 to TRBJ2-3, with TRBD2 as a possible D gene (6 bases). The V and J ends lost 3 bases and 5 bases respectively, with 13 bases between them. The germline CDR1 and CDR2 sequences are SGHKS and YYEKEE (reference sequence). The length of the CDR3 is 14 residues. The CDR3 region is CASSSGRRGDTQYF. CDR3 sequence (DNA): TGTGCCAGCAGCTCGGGACGGAGGGGAGATACGCAGTATTTT.